The sequence of this TCR beta chain was determined in a study of OX40 agonist ivuxolimab in advanced cancers. The V end was cut by 0 bases, the J end by 8 bases, with 7 bases between. The length of the CDR3 is 12 residues. From germline, CDR1 is KGHSY and CDR2 FQNENV. The table lists this clone with a count of one. Its specificity is unknown. Study-wide results and limits: Still undetermined is the antigen specificity of the expanded peripheral T cells.

The method was immunoSEQ multiplex PCR; TCRdb's version includes in-frame clones alone and lacks a portion of them. The repertoire holds some 130,000 clones, with 90% as singletons. The chain uses TRBV16 and TRBJ1-1, with no clear D. The origin of this receptor is an adult with an advanced solid tumor such as melanoma, head and neck, liver or kidney cancer. This material consisted of CD4+ or CD8+ T cells sorted from blood, taken in a trial of the OX40 agonist ivuxolimab. This CDR3 is CASSQSTTEAFF. In DNA form, the CDR3 reads TGTGCCAGCAGCCAATCGACGACGGAAGCTTTCTTT.